This T cell receptor (beta chain) was captured in a study of siplizumab effects on memory and regulatory T cells. V was cut by 5 bases and J by 4 bases, with 14 bases left in between. CDR3 length equals 14 residues. Germline CDR1 reads SNHLY; CDR2 reads FYNNEI. Libraries were prepared by immunoSEQ multiplex PCR; TCRdb keeps only in-frame clonotypes and omits some of them. The sample carries approximately 100,000 clones, approximately 90% recorded once. Notes on the study in general: Unstimulated naive T cells seemed to show more diversity than memory cells did, and they also seemed to be among the major contributors to the alloresponse.

A remark on this clone: Its matching antigen is unknown.

Material for sequencing was Tregs sorted from blood. The sequence was obtained from a human donor in good health. The chain uses TRBV2 and TRBJ1-2; D call uncertain. CDR3: CASSYLISGYGYTF. CDR3 bases: TGTGCCAGCAGTTATCTCATATCGGGCTATGGCTACACCTTC. The whole variable domain, remainder taken from reference TRBV2 and TRBJ1-2, is EPEVTQTPSHQVTQMGQEVILRCVPISNHLYFYWYRQILGQKVEFLVSFYNNEISEKSEIFDDQFSVERPDGSNFTLKIRSTKLEDSAMYFCASSYLISGYGYTFGSGTRLTVV.